Listed below are T cell receptor beta chains from one sample, sequenced in a study of T cells after yellow fever vaccination. TCRdb fed the 5' RACE reads into MiXCR, producing one record per CDR3 protein. Here the sample spans about 310,000 distinct CDR3 sequences, 3% to 4.5% being singletons. The sample consisted of PBMCs, taken on the day of the yellow fever booster vaccination. Receptors originate from a man younger than 35 who received the YFV17D yellow fever vaccine. Both conserved end residues are trimmed from each CDR3.

CDR3aa	v_gene	j_gene
ASSLFGNQPQH	TRBV7-2	TRBJ1-5
ASSAYSGGYT	TRBV7-9	TRBJ1-2
ASSQEGNGYNEQL	TRBV4-3	TRBJ2-1
ASSWGHLDTEAF	TRBV5-1	TRBJ1-1
SASVLAGVREQF	TRBV20-1	TRBJ2-1
ASRGTGSPLH	TRBV2	TRBJ1-6
ASSYDGQPYEQY	TRBV6-2/TRBV6-3	TRBJ2-7
SARDRTTGVLYEQY	TRBV20-1	TRBJ2-7
ATSEAGGENIGELF	TRBV24-1	TRBJ2-2
ATGTGVRNEQF	TRBV15	TRBJ2-1
SAPSQGFTEAF	TRBV20-1	TRBJ1-1
ASSLRVLNQPQH	TRBV19	TRBJ1-5
ASSPWGGNTEAF	TRBV5-1	TRBJ1-1
SVDVAGRGTGELF	TRBV29-1	TRBJ2-2
ATSDFGLGYNEQF	TRBV24-1	TRBJ2-1
ASSNSWDTSPLH	TRBV5-5	TRBJ1-6
ASSQEGMMGNQPQH	TRBV4-1	TRBJ1-5
ASSRTGSNTGELF	TRBV6-5	TRBJ2-2
ASSLWGQVSGANVLT	TRBV5-1	TRBJ2-6
ASSSRLRSTDTQY	TRBV5-5	TRBJ2-3
ASSLMMSHTQY	TRBV5-6	TRBJ2-3
AWSTWTSGSQETQY	TRBV30	TRBJ2-5
ASGEDREPDTQY	TRBV10-1	TRBJ2-3
ASSRGVSVLSGNTIY	TRBV2	TRBJ1-3
ASSPGGATDTQY	TRBV5-4	TRBJ2-3
ASRSYYTGELF	TRBV11-2	TRBJ2-2
ASSYQRASTDTQY	TRBV28	TRBJ2-3
SVRVGSYGYT	TRBV29-1	TRBJ1-2
SARDYSRAYNEQF	TRBV20-1	TRBJ2-1
SASTGGLDYEQF	TRBV20-1	TRBJ2-1
SVEDLGGRETQY	TRBV29-1	TRBJ2-5
ASSLAGVVGETYGYT	TRBV5-5	TRBJ1-2
ASSAGTSGGNTDTQY	TRBV6-2/TRBV6-3	TRBJ2-3
ASSWDSGRAKNIQY	TRBV7-2	TRBJ2-4
ATGTDTDTQY	TRBV24-1	TRBJ2-3
ASSPREGDGYT	TRBV27	TRBJ1-2
AIRSDRGGTEAF	TRBV10-3	TRBJ1-1
ASSLDRGKAF	TRBV11-2	TRBJ1-1
ASSVDPGADTQY	TRBV9	TRBJ2-3
ASSQDQGRYQPQH	TRBV4-3	TRBJ1-5
ASSLDTSNTGELF	TRBV5-1	TRBJ2-2
ATSRGGTGGLGANVLT	TRBV15	TRBJ2-6
ASSLSQGSDTQY	TRBV5-1	TRBJ2-3
ASSQDQSKNIQY	TRBV4-2	TRBJ2-4
ASRNRGNTGELF	TRBV2	TRBJ2-2
ASLPGPTGELF	TRBV19	TRBJ2-2
ASSFGTGSWNQPQH	TRBV28	TRBJ1-5
ASSAGGPETQY	TRBV5-1	TRBJ2-5
ASSPERNGLEQF	TRBV18	TRBJ2-1